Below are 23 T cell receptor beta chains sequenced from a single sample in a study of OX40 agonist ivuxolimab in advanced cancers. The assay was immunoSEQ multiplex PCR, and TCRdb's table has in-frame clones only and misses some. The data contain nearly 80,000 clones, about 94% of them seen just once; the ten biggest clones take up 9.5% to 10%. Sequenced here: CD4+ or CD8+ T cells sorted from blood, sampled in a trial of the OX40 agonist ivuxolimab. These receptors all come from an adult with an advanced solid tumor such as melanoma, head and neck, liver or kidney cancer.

The chain's CDR3 is CASSPLRGDTDTQYF. CDR3 sequence (DNA): TGTGCCAGCAGTCCCCTCCGGGGGGACACAGATACGCAGTATTTT. V usage is TRBV27 and J usage is TRBJ2-3, with 7 bases fitting TRBD2. V dropped 5 bases and J dropped 2; count of bases not matched to a gene: 7. Per germline, CDR1 MNHEY and CDR2 SMNVEV (reference sequence). The CDR3 length is 15 residues.

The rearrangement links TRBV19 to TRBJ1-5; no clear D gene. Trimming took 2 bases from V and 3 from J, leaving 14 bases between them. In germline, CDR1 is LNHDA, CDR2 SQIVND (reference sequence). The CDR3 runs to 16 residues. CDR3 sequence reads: CASSITVSRVNQPQHF. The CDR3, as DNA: TGTGCCAGTAGTATAACAGTTTCGCGGGTCAATCAGCCCCAGCATTTT. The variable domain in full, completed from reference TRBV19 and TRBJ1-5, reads DGGITQSPKYLFRKEGQNVTLSCEQNLNHDAMYWYRQDPGQGLRLIYYSQIVNDFQKGDIAEGYSVSREKKESFPLTVTSAQKNPTAFYLCASSITVSRVNQPQHFGDGTRLSIL.

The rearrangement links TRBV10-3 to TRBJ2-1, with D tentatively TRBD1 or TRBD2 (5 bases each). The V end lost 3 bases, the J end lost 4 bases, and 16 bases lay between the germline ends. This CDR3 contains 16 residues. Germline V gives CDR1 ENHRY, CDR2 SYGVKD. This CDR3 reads CAISEIRGASYNEQFF. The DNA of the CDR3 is TGTGCCATCAGTGAAATTAGAGGGGCATCTTACAATGAGCAGTTCTTC.

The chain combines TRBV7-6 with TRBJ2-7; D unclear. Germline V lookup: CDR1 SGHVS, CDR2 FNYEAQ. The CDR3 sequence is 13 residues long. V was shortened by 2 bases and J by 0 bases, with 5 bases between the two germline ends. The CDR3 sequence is CASSLSSSYEQYF. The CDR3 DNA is TGTGCCAGCAGCTTATCTAGCTCCTACGAGCAGTACTTC.

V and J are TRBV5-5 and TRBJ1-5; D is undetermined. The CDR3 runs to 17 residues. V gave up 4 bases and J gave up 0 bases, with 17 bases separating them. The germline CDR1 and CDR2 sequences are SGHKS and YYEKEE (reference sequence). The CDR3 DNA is TGTGCCAGCAGCCCGGGTTGGGTAGGGTATAGCAATCAGCCCCAGCATTTT. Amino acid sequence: CASSPGWVGYSNQPQHF.

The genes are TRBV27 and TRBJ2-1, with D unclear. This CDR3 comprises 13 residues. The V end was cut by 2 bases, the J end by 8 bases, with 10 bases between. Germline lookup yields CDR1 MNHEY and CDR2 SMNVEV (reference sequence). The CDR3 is CASSLPRPDEQFF. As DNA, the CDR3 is TGTGCCAGCAGTTTACCCCGTCCTGATGAGCAGTTCTTC.

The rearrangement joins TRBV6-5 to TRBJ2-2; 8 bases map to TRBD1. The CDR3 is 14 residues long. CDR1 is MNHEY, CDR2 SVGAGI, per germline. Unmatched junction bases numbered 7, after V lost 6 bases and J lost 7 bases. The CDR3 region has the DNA TGTGCCAGCAGCCCGACAGGGGTGGACGGGGAGCTGTTTTTT. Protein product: CASSPTGVDGELFF.

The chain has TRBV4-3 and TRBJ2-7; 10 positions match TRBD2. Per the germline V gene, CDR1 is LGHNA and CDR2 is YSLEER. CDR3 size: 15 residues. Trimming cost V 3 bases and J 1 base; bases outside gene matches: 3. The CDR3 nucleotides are TGCGCCAGCAGCCAGACTAGCGGGCTATCCTACGAGCAGTACTTC. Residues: CASSQTSGLSYEQYF.

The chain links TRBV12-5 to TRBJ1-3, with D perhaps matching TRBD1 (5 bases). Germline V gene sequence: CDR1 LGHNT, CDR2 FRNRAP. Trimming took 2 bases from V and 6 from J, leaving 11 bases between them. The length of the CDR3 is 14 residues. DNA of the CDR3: TGTGCTAGTGGTTTGTCCGGGGCAGCAAACACCATATATTTT. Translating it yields CASGLSGAANTIYF.

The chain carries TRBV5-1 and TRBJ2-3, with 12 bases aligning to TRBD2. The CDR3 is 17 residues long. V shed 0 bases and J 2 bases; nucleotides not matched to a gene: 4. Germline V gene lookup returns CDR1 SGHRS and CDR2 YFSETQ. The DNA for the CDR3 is TGCGCCAGCAGCTTGGTGACTAGCGGGGGTCTCACAGATACGCAGTATTTT. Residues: CASSLVTSGGLTDTQYF.

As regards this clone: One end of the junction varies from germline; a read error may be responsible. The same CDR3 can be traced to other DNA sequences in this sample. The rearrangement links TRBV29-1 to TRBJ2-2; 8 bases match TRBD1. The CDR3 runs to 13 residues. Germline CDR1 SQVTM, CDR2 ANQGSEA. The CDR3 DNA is TGTAGCGTTGACAGGGGCATAACCGGGGAGCTGTTTTTT. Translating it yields CSVDRGITGELFF.

CDR3 residues: CASSPRRLTSGGTDTQYF. The DNA of the CDR3 is TGCGCCAGCAGCCCCCGCCGGTTGACTAGCGGAGGGACAGATACGCAGTATTTT. The chain employs TRBV4-1 and TRBJ2-3, with TRBD2 matching 9 bases. Looked up from germline, CDR1 is MGHRA and CDR2 is YSYEKL. After removal of 4 bases from V and 3 bases from J, the junction contained 14 bases not matched to a gene. The CDR3 length is 18 residues.

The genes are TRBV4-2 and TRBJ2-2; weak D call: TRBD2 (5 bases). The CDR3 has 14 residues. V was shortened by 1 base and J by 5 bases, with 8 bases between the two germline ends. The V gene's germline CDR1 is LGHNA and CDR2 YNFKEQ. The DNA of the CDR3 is TGTGCCAGCAGCCAAGTACTAGAGACCGGGGAGCTGTTTTTT. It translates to CASSQVLETGELFF.

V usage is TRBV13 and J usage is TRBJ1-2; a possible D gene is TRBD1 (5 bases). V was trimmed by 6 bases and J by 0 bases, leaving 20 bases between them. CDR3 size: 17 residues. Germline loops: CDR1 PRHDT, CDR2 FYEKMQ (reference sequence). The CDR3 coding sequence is TGTGCCAGCAGAGCCGGGACGGAGGCATTTTCTAACTATGGCTACACCTTC. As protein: CASRAGTEAFSNYGYTF.

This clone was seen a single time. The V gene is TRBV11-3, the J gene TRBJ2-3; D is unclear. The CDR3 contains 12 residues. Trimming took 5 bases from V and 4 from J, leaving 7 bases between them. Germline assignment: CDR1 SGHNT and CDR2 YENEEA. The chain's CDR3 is CASSEVADTQYF. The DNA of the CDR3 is TGTGCCAGCAGCGAGGTAGCAGATACGCAGTATTTT.

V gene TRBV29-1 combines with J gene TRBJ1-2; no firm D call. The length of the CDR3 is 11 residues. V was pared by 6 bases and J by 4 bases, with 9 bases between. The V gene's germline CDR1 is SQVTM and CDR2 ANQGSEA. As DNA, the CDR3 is TGCAGCGTCCTTACGGGCTATGGCTACACCTTC. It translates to CSVLTGYGYTF.

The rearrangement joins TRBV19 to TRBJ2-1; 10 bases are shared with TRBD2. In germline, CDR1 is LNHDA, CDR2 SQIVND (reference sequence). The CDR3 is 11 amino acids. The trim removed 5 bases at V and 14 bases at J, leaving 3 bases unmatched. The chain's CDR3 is CASSPGTSEFF. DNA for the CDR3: TGTGCCAGTAGTCCCGGGACTAGCGAGTTCTTC.

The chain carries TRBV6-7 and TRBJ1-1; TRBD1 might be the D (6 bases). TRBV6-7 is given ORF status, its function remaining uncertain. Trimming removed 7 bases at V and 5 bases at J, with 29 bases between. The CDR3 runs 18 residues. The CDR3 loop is CASNSLTWSSSRGTEAFF. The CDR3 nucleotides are TGTGCCAGCAATTCCTTAACTTGGTCGAGTAGCAGGGGAACTGAAGCTTTCTTT.

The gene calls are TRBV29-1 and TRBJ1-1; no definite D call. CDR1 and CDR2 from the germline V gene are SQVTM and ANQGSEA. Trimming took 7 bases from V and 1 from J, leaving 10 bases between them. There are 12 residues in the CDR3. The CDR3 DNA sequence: TGCAGCGCTGTCCCACCGAACACTGAAGCTTTCTTT. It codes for CSAVPPNTEAFF.

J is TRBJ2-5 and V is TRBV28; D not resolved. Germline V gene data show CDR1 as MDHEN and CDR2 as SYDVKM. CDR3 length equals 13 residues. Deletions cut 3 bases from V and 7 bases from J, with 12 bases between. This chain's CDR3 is CASSFQSRLTQYF. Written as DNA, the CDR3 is TGTGCCAGCAGTTTTCAGTCCCGGTTGACCCAGTACTTC.

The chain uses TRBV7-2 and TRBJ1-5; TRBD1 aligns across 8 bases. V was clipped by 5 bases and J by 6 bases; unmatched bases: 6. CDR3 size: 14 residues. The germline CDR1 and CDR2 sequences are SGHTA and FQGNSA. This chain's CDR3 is CASSAAGGIQPQHF. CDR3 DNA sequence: TGTGCCAGCAGCGCGGCAGGGGGCATTCAGCCCCAGCATTTT.

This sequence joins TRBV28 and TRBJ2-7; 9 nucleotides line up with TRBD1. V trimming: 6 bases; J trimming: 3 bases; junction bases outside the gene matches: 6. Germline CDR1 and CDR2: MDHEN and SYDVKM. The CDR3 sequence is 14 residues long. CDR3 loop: CASRGQGLDYEQYF. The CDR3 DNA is TGTGCCAGCAGGGGACAGGGATTAGACTACGAGCAGTACTTC.

In DNA, the CDR3 is TGTGCCAGCAGATACAGGGGAAACGAGCAGTACTTC. Its translation: CASRYRGNEQYF. V usage is TRBV5-8 and J usage is TRBJ2-7, with 7 bases that match TRBD1. Per the germline V gene, CDR1 is SGHTS and CDR2 is YDEGEE. The V segment lost 5 bases and the J segment 5 bases; nucleotides outside the gene matches: 4. The CDR3 has 12 residues.